This T cell receptor beta chain is from a study of T-cell memory formation after mild COVID-19. The study, taken as a whole, reports: Chiefly within CM and EM were the contracting CD4+ clones; CD8+ ones were within EMRA.

One entry per CDR3 protein, called by TCRdb with MiXCR from the 5' RACE reads. The sample lists more than 150,000 distinct CDR3 sequences, around 20% occurring once. The length of the CDR3 is 15 residues. V lost 3 bases to trimming and J lost 1 base; unmatched junction nucleotides: 2. Germline-derived CDR1 and CDR2 are SEHNR and FQNEAQ (reference sequence). About this clonotype: Its target is not known.

Sequencing was performed on PBMCs or a T cell subset sorted from them (not recorded which). This receptor was identified in a man aged 18-30 years who had mild COVID-19 (a few samples of this study predate the infection). Cell type and time point are not known. V is TRBV7-9 and J is TRBJ1-2; TRBD1 matches at 10 bases. The CDR3 DNA sequence: TGTGCCAGCAGCTTCGGGACAGGGGATAACTATGGCTACACCTTC. Translating it yields CASSFGTGDNYGYTF.